The rows below give T cell receptor beta chains drawn from one sample of a study of post-analysis software for immune sequencing data. TCRdb reprocessed the PCR reads via MiXCR and lists one record per CDR3 protein. This table has around 400,000 distinct CDR3 sequences, 39% appearing once. The material sequenced was blood. Receptors were obtained from a girl aged 2-10 years with multiple sclerosis. Both conserved end residues are part of each CDR3. D genes are given only for firm matches.

TRBV7-9,TRBD2,CASSSGLAGGQTDEQFF
TRBV27,.,CASRYDPGPYEQYF
TRBV7-6,TRBD1,CASSSPGQGFYNEQFF
TRBV12-3/TRBV12-4,.,CASRDSYQPQHF
TRBV28,TRBD1,CASRSETTGGANYGYTF
TRBV4-1,TRBD2,CASSHKPPAGGQETQYF
TRBV5-1,.,CASSFTTASTDTQYF
TRBV6-5,TRBD2,CASSRSGRATDTQYF
TRBV3-1,.,CASSQSQGILALHF
TRBV20-1,TRBD2,CSARARLAGMTYEQYF
TRBV7-9,TRBD1,CASSNPGQGYF
TRBV2,.,CTSSLGFYNEQFF
TRBV9,TRBD2,CASSVTSQLFSYNEQFF
TRBV12-3/TRBV12-4,TRBD2,CASSWGLAGEGEQYF
TRBV5-1,.,CASSLAGPLLPYEQYF
TRBV7-9,TRBD1,CASSIEVGTGKPGNIQYF
TRBV5-1,TRBD1,CASSLGPGQASTDTQYF
TRBV7-3,.,CASSLTSVEPYNEQFF
TRBV6-5,.,CASRPRGDSFYEQYF
TRBV18,.,CASSPLWGESTDTQYF
TRBV24-1,TRBD2,CATSDPGGTSRSSYNEQFF
TRBV15,.,CATSRVPTSNEKLFF
TRBV29-1,.,CITGATDTQYF
TRBV4-1,.,CASSQDWRLAGANVLTF
TRBV29-1,.,CSITVSYEQYF
TRBV6-2/TRBV6-3,.,CASRTGTARAEAFF
TRBV5-1,.,CASSPQGKRGFEFF
TRBV20-1,TRBD1,CSAPNRGLLQETQCF
TRBV28,.,CASSFLVRSSTDTQYF
TRBV18,TRBD1,CASSPGQSSYEQYF
TRBV7-2,.,CASSLAFVNEQFF
TRBV12-3/TRBV12-4,.,CASSFREDTGELFF
TRBV6-5,TRBD2,CASSYGTRERTQYF
TRBV2,TRBD1,CASSGQGANYGYTF
TRBV5-1,.,CASRQDAGNSPLHF
TRBV12-5,.,CASGPSSGPSYNEQFF
TRBV6-5,.,CASRMTVYTDTQYF
TRBV20-1,TRBD1,CSASDRGQYEQYF
TRBV20-1,.,CSAGGGVRNQPQHF
TRBV6-2/TRBV6-3,.,CASVMVINQPQHF
TRBV27,.,CASRLTEAYKQYF
TRBV5-1,.,CASSFNQLWAGYTF
TRBV3-1,.,CASSQTGTEAFF
TRBV20-1,TRBD2,CSTTTSGREETQYF
TRBV9,.,CASSVDSFSYEQYF
TRBV5-1,TRBD2,CASRAGGLDGDEQFF
TRBV15,.,CATSRDAGRKLFF
TRBV27,TRBD2,CASSFASGGGLRNEQFF
TRBV6-5,.,CASSRDRVEKLFF
TRBV20-1,TRBD1,CSATGQGPGRYTF
TRBV12-3/TRBV12-4,.,CASSLDSTQETQYF
TRBV5-1,.,CASNPGTSFYYEQYF